The rows below give T cell receptor beta chains drawn from one sample of a study of blood T cell repertoires in COVID-19. TCRdb's table, derived via immunoSEQ multiplex PCR, lists solely in-frame clones and lacks some. The data show tens of thousands of clones, with over 70% seen just once and about a tenth held by the top ten. The sequenced material came from peripheral blood. The receptors originated from a man aged 30 to 45 with COVID-19, enrolled during active disease. The CDR3 runs from the conserved cysteine through the conserved F or W. The D gene is left open where the match is weak. Not every row has a clone size; where given, it reads once, few, many or a size class.

>TRBD1|-|TRBV15|TRBJ1-4
TGTGCCACTCAAGGGGGCCCGAATGAAAAACTGTTTTTT
CATQGGPNEKLFF
>TRBD2|-|TRBV4-3|TRBJ2-4
TGCGCCAGCAGCCAATTTAGCGGGGCCAAAAACATTCAGTACTTC
CASSQFSGAKNIQYF
>TRBD2|-|TRBV5-6|TRBJ2-2
TGTGCCAGCAGCTTCGGTAGCGGGGGCACGAACACCGGGGAGCTGTTTTTT
CASSFGSGGTNTGELFF
>TRBD2|once|TRBV11-3|TRBJ2-3
TGTGCCAGCAGCTTTAGCGGGAGGGCCACAGATACGCAGTATTTT
CASSFSGRATDTQYF
>-|few|TRBV11-3|TRBJ2-3
TGTGCCAGCAGCTTGAGGTTCACAGATACGCAGTATTTT
CASSLRFTDTQYF
>-|-|TRBV6-6|TRBJ2-7
TGTGCCAGCAGTTACTCAGGGAGTCGTTCCTACGAGCAGTACTTC
CASSYSGSRSYEQYF
>TRBD1|-|TRBV29-1|TRBJ2-2
TGCAGCGTCGTCGGGACAGGGAGCAAGCTGTTTTTT
CSVVGTGSKLFF
>-|-|TRBV6-2/TRBV6-3|TRBJ1-2
TGTGCCAGCAGTTATGAACAGACCTATGGCTACACCTTC
CASSYEQTYGYTF
>-|-|TRBV7-9|TRBJ1-5
TGTGCCAGCAGCTTAGGCGGGGTCCTTCAGCCCCAGCATTTT
CASSLGGVLQPQHF
>-|-|TRBV5-5|TRBJ2-7
TGTGCCAGCAGCTTTCATACGTCGAGGCTTTCCTCCTACGAGCAGTACTTC
CASSFHTSRLSSYEQYF
>TRBD2|-|TRBV6-1|TRBJ2-1
TGTGCCAGCAGTGACCCAGGGAGGGCGCATGAGCAGTTCTTC
CASSDPGRAHEQFF
>-|-|TRBV11-2|TRBJ1-1
TGTGCCAGCAGCTTTAATATGAACACTGAAGCTTTCTTT
CASSFNMNTEAFF
>TRBD1|-|TRBV7-2|TRBJ1-5
TGTGCCAGCAGCCCCGGGTCAGGGGGGAATCAGCCCCAGCATTTT
CASSPGSGGNQPQHF
>-|-|TRBV28|TRBJ2-2
TGTGCCAGCAGTCCAGGGGGGTACACCGGGGAGCTGTTTTTT
CASSPGGYTGELFF
>TRBD2|-|TRBV6-5|TRBJ2-3
TGTGCCAGCAGCTCTAGCGGGAAGACAGATACGCAGTATTTT
CASSSSGKTDTQYF
>-|few|TRBV18|TRBJ2-1
TGTGCCAGCTCACCTGCGAGGAGCCAGCAGTTCTTC
CASSPARSQQFF
>TRBD1|-|TRBV5-6|TRBJ1-1
TGTGCCAGCAGCTTCAGTACGGGACAGGGGGCGTTCGGTGAAGCTTTCTTT
CASSFSTGQGAFGEAFF
>TRBD2|-|TRBV19|TRBJ2-7
TGTGCCAGTAGTTCTAGCGGGAGAGGCTACGAGCAGTACTTC
CASSSSGRGYEQYF
>TRBD2|-|TRBV7-2|TRBJ2-7
TGTGCCAGCAGTAGGCTAGCGGGAGGGACCTACGAGCAGTACTTC
CASSRLAGGTYEQYF
>TRBD2|-|TRBV4-2|TRBJ2-5
TGTGCCAGCAGCCAAGAGCTAGCGGGAGGAAGTGATGTTGAGACCCAGTACTTC
CASSQELAGGSDVETQYF
>TRBD1|few|TRBV28|TRBJ1-6
TGTGCCAGCAGTTCACCACAGGGGCCCCGTGGAGTCCTCCACTTT
CASSSPQGPRGVLHF
>-|few|TRBV28|TRBJ2-5
TGTGCCAGCGATATTATGGGGGCTCCTCGAAGAGAGACCCAGTACTTC
CASDIMGAPRRETQYF
>TRBD2|few|TRBV4-1|TRBJ2-2
TGCGCCAGCAGCAAAGGACTAGCGGGAGAATTGGCCGGGGAGCTGTTTTTT
CASSKGLAGELAGELFF
>TRBD2|-|TRBV24-1|TRBJ2-2
TGTGCCACCCAAAGACCGGGACTAGCGGGAGGGCCCGGGGAGCTGTTTTTT
CATQRPGLAGGPGELFF
>TRBD1|-|TRBV28|TRBJ1-5
TGTGCCAGCAGTTTCCCGCAGGGGGGACCTTATAGCAATCAGCCCCAGCATTTT
CASSFPQGGPYSNQPQHF
>TRBD1|many|TRBV6-1|TRBJ2-7
TGTGCCAGCAGTGAAGCGGGACAGGGTTCCTACGAGCAGTACTTC
CASSEAGQGSYEQYF
>-|-|TRBV30|TRBJ1-1
TGTGCCTGGAGGGACTACGGCAGCAAGAACACTGAAGCTTTCTTT
CAWRDYGSKNTEAFF
>TRBD2|-|TRBV27|TRBJ2-6
TGTGCCAGCCGTTGGGCTAGCGGGAGTGGGGGGGCCAACGTCCTGACTTTC
CASRWASGSGGANVLTF
>TRBD1|-|TRBV19|TRBJ2-5
TGTGCCAGTAGTATAGGGCCGACAGGGGTGGAGACCCAGTACTTC
CASSIGPTGVETQYF
>TRBD2|-|TRBV12-5|TRBJ2-1
TGTGCTAGTGCTATGGGGACTAGCGGGAGGACGGATGAGCAGTTCTTC
CASAMGTSGRTDEQFF
>-|-|TRBV28|TRBJ1-1
TGTGCCAGCAGTTTATTCGGACAGCCTGAAGCTTTCTTT
CASSLFGQPEAFF
>TRBD1|-|TRBV2|TRBJ2-3
TGTGCCAGCAGCCTCGGACAGGCTAGCACAGATACGCAGTATTTT
CASSLGQASTDTQYF
>TRBD2|-|TRBV4-1|TRBJ2-1
TGCGCCAGCAGCCAAACTAGCGCATCCTACAATGAGCAGTTCTTC
CASSQTSASYNEQFF
>-|-|TRBV3-1/TRBV3-2|TRBJ1-1
TGTGCCAGCAGCCAAGCCTTACAGCAGAACACTGAAGCTTTCTTT
CASSQALQQNTEAFF
>-|-|TRBV3-1/TRBV3-2|TRBJ1-5
TGTGCCAGCAGCCAAGCAGGTTTCGGACAGCCCCAGCATTTT
CASSQAGFGQPQHF
>TRBD1|-|TRBV15|TRBJ1-2
TGTGCCACCAGCAGAGGGGGACAGGCTAACTATGGCTACACCTTC
CATSRGGQANYGYTF
>TRBD1|-|TRBV5-1|TRBJ2-7
TGCGCCAGCAGCCCAACCGGGACAGGGGATTCCTACGAGCAGTACTTC
CASSPTGTGDSYEQYF